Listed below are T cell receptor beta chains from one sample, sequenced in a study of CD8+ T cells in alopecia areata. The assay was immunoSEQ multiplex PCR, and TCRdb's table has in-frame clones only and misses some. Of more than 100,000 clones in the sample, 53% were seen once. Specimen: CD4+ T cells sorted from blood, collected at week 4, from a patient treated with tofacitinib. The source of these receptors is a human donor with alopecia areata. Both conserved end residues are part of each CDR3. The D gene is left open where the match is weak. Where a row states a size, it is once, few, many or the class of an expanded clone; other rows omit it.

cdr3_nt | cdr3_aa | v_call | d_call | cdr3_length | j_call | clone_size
TGCAGTGCCGGCTCCAGAGGAGAGCAGTTCTTC | CSAGSRGEQFF | TRBV20-1 | . | 11 | TRBJ2-1 | .
TGTGCCAGCAGCGTAGCGCCGGATGGAAACACCATATATTTT | CASSVAPDGNTIYF | TRBV9 | . | 14 | TRBJ1-3 | .
TGTGCCAGCAGTTTGAGGTATACGCAGTATTTT | CASSLRYTQYF | TRBV28 | . | 11 | TRBJ2-3 | few
TGTGCCAGCAGCTTTATGTTTGGACAGGGTGAAGAGGAGCAGTACTTC | CASSFMFGQGEEEQYF | TRBV5-4 | TRBD1 | 16 | TRBJ2-7 | .
TGCGCCAGCAGCTCCGCGGGACAGAACTATGGCTACACCTTC | CASSSAGQNYGYTF | TRBV5-1 | TRBD1 | 14 | TRBJ1-2 | .
TGCAGCGTACAGGGGAACACTGAAGCTTTCTTT | CSVQGNTEAFF | TRBV29-1 | . | 11 | TRBJ1-1 | .
TGTGCCAGTCTTATTCTGGATCAGCCCCAGCATTTT | CASLILDQPQHF | TRBV19 | . | 12 | TRBJ1-5 | .
TGTGCCAGCAGTAAGGGACCGATGGAGACCCAGTACTTC | CASSKGPMETQYF | TRBV7-6 | . | 13 | TRBJ2-5 | .
TGCAGTGTGAAGGGGGCGAGCACGCAGTATTTT | CSVKGASTQYF | TRBV20-1 | TRBD1 | 11 | TRBJ2-3 | .
TGCAGCGTACCCGGCGAGACTAGTCCCTACGAGCAGTACTTC | CSVPGETSPYEQYF | TRBV29-1 | . | 14 | TRBJ2-7 | .
TGTGCCAGCAGCTTGGCGGACAGGGGATGGAGAAAACTGTTTTTT | CASSLADRGWRKLFF | TRBV7-9 | TRBD1 | 15 | TRBJ1-4 | few
TGCGCCAGCAGCTTGGATGGCTTCTCCCTCGAGACCCAGTACTTC | CASSLDGFSLETQYF | TRBV5-1 | . | 15 | TRBJ2-5 | .
TGTGCCAGCAGCTTAGTTGACTACACCTTC | CASSLVDYTF | TRBV7-9 | . | 10 | TRBJ1-2 | .
TGTGCCTCCTCGGGACAGAACACCGGGGAGCTGTTTTTT | CASSGQNTGELFF | TRBV30 | . | 13 | TRBJ2-2 | once
TGTGCCAGCACCTCGGGGGGGAGTTCCTATGGCTACACCTTC | CASTSGGSSYGYTF | TRBV6-5 | . | 14 | TRBJ1-2 | .
TGTGCCAGCAGCGACGCCCTAGGATCTGGCACCTTC | CASSDALGSGTF | TRBV25-1 | . | 12 | TRBJ1-2 | .
TGTGCCAGCAGTTACGGGAAGGGCAGGGATTATTCACCCCTCCACTTT | CASSYGKGRDYSPLHF | TRBV6-5 | . | 16 | TRBJ1-6 | once
TGTGCCAGCAGCGTAGTCGGGGTCCTAAGCACAGATACGCAGTATTTT | CASSVVGVLSTDTQYF | TRBV9 | . | 16 | TRBJ2-3 | .
TGCGCCAGCAGCCAGGGGAACAGCAAGGGGGAAAAACTGTTTTTT | CASSQGNSKGEKLFF | TRBV5-1 | . | 15 | TRBJ1-4 | .
TGCAGCGTTCAAGCGCAGGGCCTCCTCTACGAGCAGTACTTC | CSVQAQGLLYEQYF | TRBV29-1 | . | 14 | TRBJ2-7 | few
TGTGCCAGCAGGCGGACAGTGTACGAGCAGTACTTC | CASRRTVYEQYF | TRBV6-5 | . | 12 | TRBJ2-7 | .
TGTGCCAGCTCAGAACAGGGACCGAACACTGAAGCTTTCTTT | CASSEQGPNTEAFF | TRBV18 | . | 14 | TRBJ1-1 | few
TGTGCCAGCAGTCGCGGTGGGTGGAACACTGAAGCTTTCTTT | CASSRGGWNTEAFF | TRBV27 | . | 14 | TRBJ1-1 | once
TGTGCCAGCAGCCAAGATCGTCAGGTGGGACTAGCGGGAGCCACGAGATACGAGCAGTACTTC | CASSQDRQVGLAGATRYEQYF | TRBV4-2 | TRBD2 | 21 | TRBJ2-7 | .
TGCAGCGTTGTTGGCGTGAACACTGAAGCTTTCTTT | CSVVGVNTEAFF | TRBV29-1 | . | 12 | TRBJ1-1 | .
TGCAGCGTTGAAGCCGGACAGCAGTCCTACGAGCAGTACTTC | CSVEAGQQSYEQYF | TRBV29-1 | . | 14 | TRBJ2-7 | .
TGTGCCTGGAGTCGAGGCGGGGCATTGTCTGGCCCCAACACTGAAGCTTTCTTT | CAWSRGGALSGPNTEAFF | TRBV30 | . | 18 | TRBJ1-1 | .
TGTGCCAGCAGTTTCTCCGGAGGGGTGAACACTGAAGCTTTCTTT | CASSFSGGVNTEAFF | TRBV6-5 | . | 15 | TRBJ1-1 | few
TGTGCCAGCAAGCCACAGGGGGTCAGGGACGAGCAGTACTTC | CASKPQGVRDEQYF | TRBV6-5 | TRBD1 | 14 | TRBJ2-7 | .
TGTGCCACCAGCAGAGATTGGGGCCAGGCTACCTACGAGCAGTACTTC | CATSRDWGQATYEQYF | TRBV15 | . | 16 | TRBJ2-7 | few